This T cell receptor beta chain was identified during a study of OX40 agonist ivuxolimab in advanced cancers. Study information: Partial responses occurred in three patients (one hepatocellular carcinoma, two cutaneous melanoma).

The method was immunoSEQ multiplex PCR; TCRdb's version includes in-frame clones alone and lacks a portion of them. The repertoire has 45,000 to 65,000 clones, approximately 75% of them found once; the top ten carry 2% to 2.5%. This clonotype was obtained from an adult with an advanced solid tumor such as melanoma, head and neck, liver or kidney cancer. The specimen comprised CD4+ or CD8+ T cells sorted from blood, sampled in a trial of the OX40 agonist ivuxolimab.

CDR3: CASLPTPGAGELFF. The CDR3 DNA reads TGCGCCAGCCTCCCAACCCCGGGCGCCGGGGAGCTGTTTTTT. The chain uses TRBV5-1 and TRBJ2-2; D gene unclear. CDR3 length: 14 amino acids. CDR1 and CDR2 (germline): SGHRS, YFSETQ. Trimming took 7 bases from V and 6 from J, leaving 16 bases between them.